This is a list of T cell receptor beta chains from one sample in a study of cytomegalovirus exposure and HLA in healthy donors. This table comes from immunoSEQ multiplex PCR, and its TCRdb copy is limited to in-frame clones, with some not included. The sample includes roughly 250,000 clones, around nine tenths seen only once; the top ten take about 2.5%. Sequenced input: PBMCs. The receptors were sampled from a man aged 18-30 years in good health and CMV-seronegative. Each CDR3 is given with its conserved first and last residue. A D gene is named only where the DNA matches it firmly. The size of a clone is reported for some rows only, either as once, few or many, or as a class for expanded clones.

j_call: TRBJ2-3
clone_size: .
v_call: TRBV5-6
d_call: TRBD2
cdr3_aa: CASSLPGTSNTDTQYF
cdr3_nt: TGTGCCAGCAGCCTACCCGGGACTAGTAACACAGATACGCAGTATTTT

j_call: TRBJ2-1
clone_size: .
v_call: TRBV11-2
d_call: TRBD1
cdr3_aa: CASSLGQGEYNEQFF
cdr3_nt: TGTGCCAGCAGCCTCGGACAGGGGGAATACAATGAGCAGTTCTTC

j_call: TRBJ2-7
clone_size: once
v_call: TRBV7-2
d_call: TRBD1
cdr3_aa: CASSIYRGPRYEQYF
cdr3_nt: TGTGCCAGCAGCATCTACAGGGGCCCACGCTACGAGCAGTACTTC

j_call: TRBJ2-1
clone_size: .
v_call: TRBV6-5
d_call: .
cdr3_aa: CASSLFPYNEQFF
cdr3_nt: TGTGCCAGCAGCCTATTCCCCTACAATGAGCAGTTCTTC

j_call: TRBJ2-7
clone_size: .
v_call: TRBV5-1
d_call: .
cdr3_aa: CASSLVSGSYEQYF
cdr3_nt: TGCGCCAGCAGCTTGGTGTCGGGGTCCTACGAGCAGTACTTC

j_call: TRBJ1-1
clone_size: few
v_call: TRBV7-8
d_call: .
cdr3_aa: CASSLASGSTEAFF
cdr3_nt: TGTGCCAGCAGCTTAGCGTCCGGGAGCACTGAAGCTTTCTTT

j_call: TRBJ1-5
clone_size: .
v_call: TRBV19
d_call: .
cdr3_aa: CASTAGNQPQHF
cdr3_nt: TGTGCCAGTACGGCAGGTAATCAGCCCCAGCATTTT

j_call: TRBJ2-7
clone_size: few
v_call: TRBV5-4
d_call: .
cdr3_aa: CASSPTPSYEQYF
cdr3_nt: TGTGCCAGCAGCCCCACCCCCAGCTACGAGCAGTACTTC

j_call: TRBJ1-4
clone_size: .
v_call: TRBV5-1
d_call: TRBD1
cdr3_aa: CASSLGVQGLNEKLFF
cdr3_nt: TGCGCCAGCAGCTTGGGGGTACAGGGGCTAAATGAAAAACTGTTTTTT

j_call: TRBJ2-3
clone_size: .
v_call: TRBV7-2
d_call: .
cdr3_aa: CASSLDRTSTDTQYF
cdr3_nt: TGTGCCAGCAGCTTAGATAGGACTAGCACAGATACGCAGTATTTT

j_call: TRBJ2-7
clone_size: .
v_call: TRBV5-1
d_call: .
cdr3_aa: CASSLVLANEQYF
cdr3_nt: TGCGCCAGCAGCTTGGTTCTAGCGAACGAGCAGTACTTC

j_call: TRBJ2-2
clone_size: .
v_call: TRBV7-2
d_call: TRBD2
cdr3_aa: CASSLAASGGATGELFF
cdr3_nt: TGTGCCAGCAGCTTAGCTGCTAGCGGGGGGGCAACCGGGGAGCTGTTTTTT

j_call: TRBJ2-2
clone_size: .
v_call: TRBV7-9
d_call: .
cdr3_aa: CASSDKNTGELFF
cdr3_nt: TGTGCCAGCAGTGACAAGAACACCGGGGAGCTGTTTTTT

j_call: TRBJ1-1
clone_size: .
v_call: TRBV29-1
d_call: TRBD1
cdr3_aa: CSVRDRHPEAFF
cdr3_nt: TGCAGCGTCCGGGACAGGCACCCTGAAGCTTTCTTT

j_call: TRBJ1-1
clone_size: .
v_call: TRBV28
d_call: TRBD1
cdr3_aa: CASSLGQRGTEAFF
cdr3_nt: TGTGCCAGCAGTTTGGGACAGAGGGGCACTGAAGCTTTCTTT

j_call: TRBJ2-1
clone_size: few
v_call: TRBV14
d_call: .
cdr3_aa: CASSQDSLDIREQFF
cdr3_nt: TGTGCCAGCAGCCAAGACAGCCTGGACATCAGGGAGCAGTTCTTC

j_call: TRBJ2-7
clone_size: .
v_call: TRBV6-5
d_call: .
cdr3_aa: CASSYSATSIRYEQYF
cdr3_nt: TGTGCCAGCAGTTACTCCGCGACTAGTATTAGGTACGAGCAGTACTTC

j_call: TRBJ2-7
clone_size: .
v_call: TRBV7-2
d_call: TRBD2
cdr3_aa: CASSLSGGAPGEQYF
cdr3_nt: TGTGCCAGCAGCTTGAGCGGGGGGGCACCCGGCGAGCAGTACTTC

j_call: TRBJ2-7
clone_size: once
v_call: TRBV4-1
d_call: TRBD1
cdr3_aa: CASSQVSPDRGSYEQYF
cdr3_nt: TGCGCCAGCAGCCAAGTATCCCCGGACAGGGGGTCCTACGAGCAGTACTTC

j_call: TRBJ1-3
clone_size: .
v_call: TRBV9
d_call: .
cdr3_aa: CASSSEGLSGNTIYF
cdr3_nt: TGTGCCAGCAGCTCGGAGGGCCTCTCTGGAAACACCATATATTTT

j_call: TRBJ1-6
clone_size: .
v_call: TRBV6-1
d_call: .
cdr3_aa: CASSELQGNSPLHF
cdr3_nt: TGTGCCAGCAGTGAACTTCAGGGTAATTCACCCCTCCACTTT

j_call: TRBJ1-6
clone_size: .
v_call: TRBV30
d_call: .
cdr3_aa: CAWSSRSYNSPLHF
cdr3_nt: TGTGCCTGGAGTTCCCGCTCCTATAATTCACCCCTCCACTTT

j_call: TRBJ1-1
clone_size: .
v_call: TRBV6-6
d_call: TRBD1
cdr3_aa: CASSALYGQGQEAFF
cdr3_nt: TGTGCCAGCAGTGCCCTGTACGGACAGGGACAAGAAGCTTTCTTT